This record concerns one T cell receptor beta chain sequence. The antigen remains unidentified. These data originate in a study of T cell responses to AZD1222 COVID-19 vaccine. Study-wide results and limits: Spike was spanned by vaccine-associated CD4 TCRs, which were dominant at 160-218 and 743-854. In a largely white British group with more females than males, clonal diversity was possibly underestimated. Every sample of the repertoires postdated the peak T cell response. Only a handful of AZD1222 recipients were seropositive at baseline.

Germline values: CDR1 KGHSY, CDR2 FQNENV. The CDR3 spans 15 residues. Deletions cut 4 bases from V and 6 bases from J, with 18 bases between. Profiling relied on immunoSEQ multiplex PCR, and the TCRdb table lists in-frame clones only, not all of them. The sample lists 100,000 to 110,000 clones, approximately 87% occurring once. The origin of this receptor is an adult in good health. The source was peripheral blood, collected on day 0 of AZD1222 vaccination. The V and J genes are TRBV16 and TRBJ1-1; D perhaps matches TRBD1 (6 bases). CDR3: CASSPQWGRLPEAFF. For the CDR3, the DNA is TGTGCCAGCAGCCCGCAATGGGGGCGCCTGCCTGAAGCTTTCTTT. The variable domain in full, with the rest retrieved from reference TRBV16 and TRBJ1-1, is GEEVAQTPKHLVRGEGQKAKLYCAPIKGHSYVFWYQQVLKNEFKFLISFQNENVFDETGMPKERFSAKCLPNSPCSLEIQATKLEDSAVYFCASSPQWGRLPEAFFGQGTRLTVV.